These 4 T cell receptor beta chains came from one sample sequenced in a study of naive and memory T cell subsets. Four PCR rounds used nested alpha and beta constant region primers plus the SP2 primer. Each CDR3 protein gets one entry after TCRdb re-called the 5' RACE reads with MiXCR. This table holds about 57,000 distinct CDR3 sequences, more than 7.5% found once. An oligonucleotide containing a UMI was ligated to the 3' end of TCR cDNA. Receptors were obtained from a female donor in good health.

This clonotype has a handful of counts. The chain joins TRBV20-1 to TRBJ1-1; TRBD1 might be the D (5 bases). Trimming stripped 6 bases from V and 11 bases from J, with 25 bases between. The germline CDR1 and CDR2 sequences are DFQATT and SNEGSKA (reference sequence). The CDR3 is made up of 14 amino acids. CDR3 amino acids: CSAMPGAGTWMAFF. CDR3 nucleotide sequence: TGCAGTGCGATGCCCGGGGCAGGGACTTGGATGGCTTTCTTT.

The V and J genes are TRBV12-3 or TRBV12-4 and TRBJ2-1, with a possible D match to TRBD1 (6 bases). V shed 1 base and J shed 12 bases, with 19 bases lying between them. The CDR3 runs 15 residues. The CDR3 DNA follows: TGTGCCAGCAGTTTAGAAGGGACACTCACTTTGGGGCAGTTCTTC. Encoded protein: CASSLEGTLTLGQFF.

The chain combines TRBV9 with TRBJ1-1, with a possible D match to TRBD1 (5 bases). The CDR3 sequence is 14 residues long. Germline assignment: CDR1 SGDLS and CDR2 YYNGEE. V lost 4 bases and J lost 5, with 15 bases in between. CDR3 in DNA: TGTGCCAGCAGCCTGGGACTTCTGGAGACTGAAGCTTTCTTT. This gives the protein CASSLGLLETEAFF.

This clonotype was seen a handful of times. The V and J genes are TRBV7-9 and TRBJ2-7; 9 bases are a match to TRBD2. The CDR3 has 15 amino acids. Losses at the gene ends were 5 bases for V and 4 bases for J; bases not matched to a gene: 9. CDR1 and CDR2 (germline): SEHNR, FQNEAQ (reference sequence). CDR3 protein: CASSPPGGGEYEQYF. DNA of the CDR3: TGTGCCAGCAGCCCCCCGGGCGGGGGGGAATACGAGCAGTACTTC.